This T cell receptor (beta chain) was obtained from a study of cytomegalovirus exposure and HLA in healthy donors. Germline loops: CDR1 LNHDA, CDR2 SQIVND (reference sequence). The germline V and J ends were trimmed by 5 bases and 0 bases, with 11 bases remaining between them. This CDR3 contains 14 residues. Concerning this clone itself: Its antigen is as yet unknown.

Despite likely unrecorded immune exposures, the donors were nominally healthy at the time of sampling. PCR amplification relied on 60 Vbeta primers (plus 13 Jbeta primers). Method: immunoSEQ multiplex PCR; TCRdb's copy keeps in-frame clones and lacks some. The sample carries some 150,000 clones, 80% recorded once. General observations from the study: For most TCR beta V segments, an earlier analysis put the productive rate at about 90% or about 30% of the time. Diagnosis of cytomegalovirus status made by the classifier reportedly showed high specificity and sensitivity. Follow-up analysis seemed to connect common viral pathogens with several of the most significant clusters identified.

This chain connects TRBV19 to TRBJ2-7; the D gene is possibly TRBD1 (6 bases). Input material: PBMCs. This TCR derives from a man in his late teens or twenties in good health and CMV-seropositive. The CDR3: CASSSNRASYEQYF. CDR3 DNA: TGTGCCAGTAGTTCGAACAGGGCCTCCTACGAGCAGTACTTC.